Sequencing of this T cell receptor (beta chain) was carried out in a study of blood T cell repertoires in COVID-19. For the study at large: Both acute and convalescent COVID-19 samples were obtained from the United States, Italy and Spain. PBMCs, B-cell-depleted T cells, or T cells provided the cDNA or gDNA that made up the material.

In the original analysis: Estimation of nucleated cell counts was performed using reference gene primer amplification. This table comes from immunoSEQ multiplex PCR, and its TCRdb copy is limited to in-frame clones, with some not included. D and trimming come from the DNA, and the V and J calls and clone size come from that table. Here the sample spans 35,000 to 50,000 clones, about 85% being singletons. The CDR3 runs 15 residues. Germline V gene sequence: CDR1 KGHSH, CDR2 LQKENI. With 8 bases clipped from V and 7 bases from J, the junction kept 10 bases outside the gene matches. What was sequenced was peripheral blood. The chain has TRBV18 and TRBJ2-1, with TRBD1 matching over 11 bases. The TCR sequence derives from a human donor in a cohort sampled during active COVID-19. The CDR3 region has the DNA TGTGCCAGCCGGTTTGGGACAGGGGGTTTGAATGAGCAGTTCTTC. Residues: CASRFGTGGLNEQFF.